One T cell receptor (beta chain) is described in this entry. The sample belongs to a study of T cell changes during pregnancy in multiple sclerosis. The data were produced by immunoSEQ multiplex PCR, yet TCRdb's version contains in-frame clones alone and is incomplete. The sample contains roughly 46,000 clones, around 80% of which appear only once. Sequencing was performed on CD4+ T cells from peripheral blood mononuclear cells, taken before pregnancy. The source of this sequence is a female donor with multiple sclerosis, enrolled in a pregnancy study.

The CDR3 sequence is CASSQSLLALTDTQYF. In nucleotides, the CDR3 is TGTGCCAGCAGCCAATCACTCCTAGCCCTTACAGATACGCAGTATTTT. This chain links TRBV4-2 with TRBJ2-3; TRBD2 might be the D (5 bases). Germline loops: CDR1 LGHNA, CDR2 YNFKEQ. Trimming removed 2 bases from V and 3 bases from J, with 15 bases in between. The length of the CDR3 is 16 residues.